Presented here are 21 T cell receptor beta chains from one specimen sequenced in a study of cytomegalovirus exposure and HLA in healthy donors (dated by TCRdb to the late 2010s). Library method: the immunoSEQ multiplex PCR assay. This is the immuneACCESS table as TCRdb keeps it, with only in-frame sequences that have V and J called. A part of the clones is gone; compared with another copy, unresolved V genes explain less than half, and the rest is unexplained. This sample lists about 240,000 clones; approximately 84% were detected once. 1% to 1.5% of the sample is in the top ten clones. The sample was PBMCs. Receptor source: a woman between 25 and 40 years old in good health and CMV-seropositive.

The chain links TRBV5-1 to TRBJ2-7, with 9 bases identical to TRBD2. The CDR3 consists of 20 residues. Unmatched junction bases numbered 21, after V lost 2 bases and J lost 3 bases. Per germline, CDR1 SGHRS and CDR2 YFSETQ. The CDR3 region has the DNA TGCGCCAGCAGCTTTAGCCCCTCATCGGTGCGGGAGGGCAGTGTCTACGAGCAGTACTTC. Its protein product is CASSFSPSSVREGSVYEQYF. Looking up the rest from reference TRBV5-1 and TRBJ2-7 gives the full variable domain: KAGVTQTPRYLIKTRGQQVTLSCSPISGHRSVSWYQQTPGQGLQFLFEYFSETQRNKGNFPGRFSGRQFSNSRSEMNVSTLELGDSALYLCASSFSPSSVREGSVYEQYFGPGTRLTVT.

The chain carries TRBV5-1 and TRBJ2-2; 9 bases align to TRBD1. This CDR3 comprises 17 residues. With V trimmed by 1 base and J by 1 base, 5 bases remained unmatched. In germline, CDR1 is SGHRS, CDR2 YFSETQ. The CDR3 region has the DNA TGCGCCAGCAGCTTGAGCCCGGGACAGGGGAACACCGGGGAGCTGTTTTTT. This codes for CASSLSPGQGNTGELFF.

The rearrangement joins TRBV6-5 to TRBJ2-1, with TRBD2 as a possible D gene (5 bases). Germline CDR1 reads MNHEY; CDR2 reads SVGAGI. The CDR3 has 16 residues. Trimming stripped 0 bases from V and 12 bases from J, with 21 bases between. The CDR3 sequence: CASSYSVAPGFSGQFF. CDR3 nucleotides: TGTGCCAGCAGTTACTCGGTAGCTCCTGGGTTCAGCGGGCAGTTCTTC.

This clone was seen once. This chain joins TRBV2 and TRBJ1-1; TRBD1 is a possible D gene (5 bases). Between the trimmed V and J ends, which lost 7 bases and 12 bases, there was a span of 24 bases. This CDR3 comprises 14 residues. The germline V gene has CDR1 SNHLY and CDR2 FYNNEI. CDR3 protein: CASTPLMLGGGSFF. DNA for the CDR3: TGTGCCAGCACCCCGTTGATGTTGGGGGGGGGATCTTTCTTT. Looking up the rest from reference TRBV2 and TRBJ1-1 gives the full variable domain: EPEVTQTPSHQVTQMGQEVILRCVPISNHLYFYWYRQILGQKVEFLVSFYNNEISEKSEIFDDQFSVERPDGSNFTLKIRSTKLEDSAMYFCASTPLMLGGGSFFGQGTRLTVV.

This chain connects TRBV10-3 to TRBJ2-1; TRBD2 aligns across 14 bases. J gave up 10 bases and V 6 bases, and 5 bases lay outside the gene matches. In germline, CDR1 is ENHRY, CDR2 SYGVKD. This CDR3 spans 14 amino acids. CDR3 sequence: CAIRGGLAGEEQFF. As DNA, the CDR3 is TGTGCCATCAGGGGGGGACTAGCGGGAGAGGAGCAGTTCTTC.

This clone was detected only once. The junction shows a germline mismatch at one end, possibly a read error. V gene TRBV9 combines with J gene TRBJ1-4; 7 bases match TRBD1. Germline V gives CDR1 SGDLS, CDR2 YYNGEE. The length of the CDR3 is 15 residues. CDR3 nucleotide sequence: TGTGCCAGCAACGTACGGGGACAGAGTAATGAAAAACTGTTTTTT. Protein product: CASNVRGQSNEKLFF.

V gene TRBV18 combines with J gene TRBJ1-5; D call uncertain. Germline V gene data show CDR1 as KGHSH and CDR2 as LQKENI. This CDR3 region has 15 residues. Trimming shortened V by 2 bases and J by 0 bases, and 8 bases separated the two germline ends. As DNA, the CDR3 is TGTGCCAGCTCACCAGGGCAGATTAGCAATCAGCCCCAGCATTTT. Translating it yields CASSPGQISNQPQHF.

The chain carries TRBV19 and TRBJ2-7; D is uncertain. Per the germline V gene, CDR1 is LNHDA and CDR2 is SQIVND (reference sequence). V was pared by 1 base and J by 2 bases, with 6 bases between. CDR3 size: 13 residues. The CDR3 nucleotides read TGTGCCAGTAGTATAGTAATAACCTACGAGCAGTACTTC. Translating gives CASSIVITYEQYF.

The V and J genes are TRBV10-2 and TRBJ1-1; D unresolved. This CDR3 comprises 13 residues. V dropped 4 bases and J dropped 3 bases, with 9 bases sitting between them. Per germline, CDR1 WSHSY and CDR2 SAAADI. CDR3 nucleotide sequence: TGCGCCAGCAGTGTAGAGGGATACACTGAAGCTTTCTTT. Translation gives CASSVEGYTEAFF.

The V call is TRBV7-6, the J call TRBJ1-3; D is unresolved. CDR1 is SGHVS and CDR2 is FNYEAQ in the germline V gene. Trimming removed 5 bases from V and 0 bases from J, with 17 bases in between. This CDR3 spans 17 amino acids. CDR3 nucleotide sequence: TGTGCCAGCAGCCCCCTTGCGGGTCTTCCCTCTGGAAACACCATATATTTT. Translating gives CASSPLAGLPSGNTIYF.

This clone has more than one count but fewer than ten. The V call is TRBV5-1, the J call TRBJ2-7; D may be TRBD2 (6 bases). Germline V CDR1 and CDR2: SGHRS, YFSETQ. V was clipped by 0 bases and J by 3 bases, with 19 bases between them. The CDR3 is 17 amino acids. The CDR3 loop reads CASSLGGFGGLDYEQYF. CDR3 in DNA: TGCGCCAGCAGCTTGGGTGGCTTCGGGGGTTTGGACTACGAGCAGTACTTC. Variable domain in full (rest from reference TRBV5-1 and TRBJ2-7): KAGVTQTPRYLIKTRGQQVTLSCSPISGHRSVSWYQQTPGQGLQFLFEYFSETQRNKGNFPGRFSGRQFSNSRSEMNVSTLELGDSALYLCASSLGGFGGLDYEQYFGPGTRLTVT.

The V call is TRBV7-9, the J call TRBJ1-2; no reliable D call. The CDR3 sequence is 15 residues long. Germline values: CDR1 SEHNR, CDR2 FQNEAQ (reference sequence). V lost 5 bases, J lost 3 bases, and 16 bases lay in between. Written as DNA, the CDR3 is TGTGCCAGCAGCCTAACGACCGGGTGGCACTATGGCTACACCTTC. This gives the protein CASSLTTGWHYGYTF.

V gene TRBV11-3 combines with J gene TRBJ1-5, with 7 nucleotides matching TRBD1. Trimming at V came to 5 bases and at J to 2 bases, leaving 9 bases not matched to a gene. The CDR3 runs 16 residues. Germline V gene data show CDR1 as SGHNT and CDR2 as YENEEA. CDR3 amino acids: CASSPLDRPGNQPQHF. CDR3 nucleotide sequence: TGTGCCAGCAGCCCCCTGGACAGGCCCGGCAATCAGCCCCAGCATTTT.

This CDR3 reads CASRIDFTNTEAFF. CDR3 nucleotides: TGCGCCAGCAGAATAGACTTTACGAACACTGAAGCTTTCTTT. V is TRBV5-1 and J is TRBJ1-1, with unresolved D. The germline V and J ends were trimmed by 5 bases and 1 base, with 12 bases remaining between them. The CDR3 extends over 14 amino acids. Looked up from germline, CDR1 is SGHRS and CDR2 is YFSETQ.

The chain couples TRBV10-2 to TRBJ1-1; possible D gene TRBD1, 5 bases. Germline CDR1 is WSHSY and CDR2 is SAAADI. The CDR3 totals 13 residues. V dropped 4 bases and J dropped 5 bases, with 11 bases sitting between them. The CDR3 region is CASSGQGFTEAFF. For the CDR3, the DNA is TGCGCCAGCAGTGGGCAGGGATTTACTGAAGCTTTCTTT.

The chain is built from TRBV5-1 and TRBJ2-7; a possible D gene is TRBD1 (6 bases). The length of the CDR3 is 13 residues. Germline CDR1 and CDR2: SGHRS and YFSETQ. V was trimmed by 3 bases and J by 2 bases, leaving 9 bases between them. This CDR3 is CASSWTETYEQYF. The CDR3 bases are TGCGCCAGCAGCTGGACAGAGACCTACGAGCAGTACTTC.

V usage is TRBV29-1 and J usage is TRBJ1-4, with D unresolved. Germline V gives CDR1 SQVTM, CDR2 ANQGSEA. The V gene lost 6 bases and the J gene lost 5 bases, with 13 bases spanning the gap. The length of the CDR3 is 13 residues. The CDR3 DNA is TGCAGCGTATTCCTCACAGCCAATGAAAAACTGTTTTTT. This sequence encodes CSVFLTANEKLFF.

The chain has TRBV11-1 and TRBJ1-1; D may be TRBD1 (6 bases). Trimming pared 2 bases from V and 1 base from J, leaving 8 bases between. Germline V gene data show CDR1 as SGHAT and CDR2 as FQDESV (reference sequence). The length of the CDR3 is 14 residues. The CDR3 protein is CASSLQGQNTEAFF. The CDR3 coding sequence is TGTGCCAGCAGCTTACAGGGGCAGAACACTGAAGCTTTCTTT.

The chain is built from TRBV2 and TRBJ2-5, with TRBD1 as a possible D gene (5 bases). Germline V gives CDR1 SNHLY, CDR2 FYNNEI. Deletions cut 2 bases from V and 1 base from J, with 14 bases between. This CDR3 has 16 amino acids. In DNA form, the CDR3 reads TGTGCCAGCAGTGAATTGGCCCAGGGCATCCAAGAGACCCAGTACTTC. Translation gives CASSELAQGIQETQYF.

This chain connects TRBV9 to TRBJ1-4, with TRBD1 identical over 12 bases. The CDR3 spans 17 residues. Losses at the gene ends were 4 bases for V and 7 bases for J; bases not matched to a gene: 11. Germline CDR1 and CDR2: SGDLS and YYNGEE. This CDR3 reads CASSPTRDRGHGEKLFF. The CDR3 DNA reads TGTGCCAGCAGCCCCACCCGGGACAGGGGGCATGGTGAAAAACTGTTTTTT. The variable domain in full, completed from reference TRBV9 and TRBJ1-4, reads DSGVTQTPKHLITATGQRVTLRCSPRSGDLSVYWYQQSLDQGLQFLIQYYNGEERAKGNILERFSAQQFPDLHSELNLSSLELGDSALYFCASSPTRDRGHGEKLFFGSGTQLSVL.

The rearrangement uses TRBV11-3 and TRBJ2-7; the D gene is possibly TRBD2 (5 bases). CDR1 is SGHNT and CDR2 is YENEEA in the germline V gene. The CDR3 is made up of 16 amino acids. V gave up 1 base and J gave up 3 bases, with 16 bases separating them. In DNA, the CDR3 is TGTGCCAGCAGCTTAGTATCCGGGGTCGCCCGCTACGAGCAGTACTTC. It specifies CASSLVSGVARYEQYF.